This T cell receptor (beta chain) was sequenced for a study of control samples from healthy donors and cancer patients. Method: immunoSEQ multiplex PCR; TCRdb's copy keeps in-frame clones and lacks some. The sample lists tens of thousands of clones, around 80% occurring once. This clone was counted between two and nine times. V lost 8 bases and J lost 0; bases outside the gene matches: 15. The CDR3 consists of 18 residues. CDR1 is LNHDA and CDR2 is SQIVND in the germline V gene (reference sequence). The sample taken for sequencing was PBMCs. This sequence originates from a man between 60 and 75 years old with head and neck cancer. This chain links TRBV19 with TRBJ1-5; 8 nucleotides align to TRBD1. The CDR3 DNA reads TGTGCCAGTTCTTCGTTGGACAGGGCTGAGTATAGCAATCAGCCCCAGCATTTT. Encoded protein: CASSSLDRAEYSNQPQHF.